The sequence of this T cell receptor (beta chain) was determined in a study of lymphopenia after photon versus proton radiotherapy. Whole-study findings and limits: After the lymphocyte nadir, photon-treated repertoires showed oligoclonal expansion, especially of CD8+ Temra cells. Better survival with proton therapy was suggested as possible, not demonstrated. A bigger post-nadir fall in TCR diversity correlated inversely with survival time in deceased patients. Under photons, naive T cells and diversity fell while effector/memory populations rose.

Germline values: CDR1 LGHNA, CDR2 YSLEER. The V end lost 1 base, the J end lost 2 bases, and 12 bases lay between the germline ends. CDR3 length: 16 residues. The data were produced by immunoSEQ multiplex PCR, yet TCRdb's version contains in-frame clones alone and is incomplete. Among some 33,000 clones, roughly 90% were seen once, and the ten largest hold 5.5% to 7.5%. To note about this clone: Its antigen is unknown.

The chain recombines TRBV4-3 with TRBJ2-1; D could derive from TRBD1 or TRBD2 (5 bases each). The sequence came from a woman in her fifties or sixties with pancreatic cancer. Specimen: peripheral blood, collected from a patient treated with photon-based radiotherapy. CDR3 amino acids: CASSQAGTAPYNEQFF. Written as DNA, the CDR3 is TGCGCCAGCAGCCAAGCCGGGACGGCCCCCTACAATGAGCAGTTCTTC.